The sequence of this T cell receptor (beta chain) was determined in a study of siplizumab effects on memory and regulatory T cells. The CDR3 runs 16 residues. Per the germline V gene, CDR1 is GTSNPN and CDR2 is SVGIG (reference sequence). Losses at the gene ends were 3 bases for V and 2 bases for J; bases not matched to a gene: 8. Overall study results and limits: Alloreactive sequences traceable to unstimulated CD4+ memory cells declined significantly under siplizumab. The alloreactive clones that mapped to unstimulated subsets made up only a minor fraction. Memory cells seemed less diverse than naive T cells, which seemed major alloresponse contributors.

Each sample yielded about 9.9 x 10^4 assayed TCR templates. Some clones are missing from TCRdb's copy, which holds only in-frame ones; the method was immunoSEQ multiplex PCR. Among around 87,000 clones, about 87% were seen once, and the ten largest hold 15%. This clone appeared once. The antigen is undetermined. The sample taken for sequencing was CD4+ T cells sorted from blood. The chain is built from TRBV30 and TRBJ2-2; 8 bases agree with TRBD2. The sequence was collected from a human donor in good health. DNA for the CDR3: TGTGCCTGGAGGGAACTAGCGGTGCTAAACACCGGGGAGCTGTTTTTT. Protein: CAWRELAVLNTGELFF.